The 24 T cell receptor beta chains in this list originate from one sample, sequenced in a study of shared clonotypes between healthy human individuals. Sequencing was performed with immunoSEQ multiplex PCR; in TCRdb, only in-frame clones are kept and a portion is missing. Of some 2,500,000 clones in the sample, less than 95% were seen once. The specimen sequenced was naive CD4+ T cells from PBMCs. Subset in this sample: CD45RA+ positively selected. These receptors were collected from a man younger than 35 in good health. Some clones in this sample may be carry-over from other donors' samples.

The rearrangement uses TRBV7-2 and TRBJ2-3; D uncertain. V shed 5 bases and J shed 2 bases, with 11 bases lying between them. Germline CDR1 and CDR2: SGHTA and FQGNSA. The length of the CDR3 is 14 residues. CDR3: CASSPATYTDTQYF. The CDR3 nucleotides are TGTGCCAGCAGCCCGGCCACCTACACAGATACGCAGTATTTT.

This clone has more than one count but fewer than ten. This chain links TRBV20-1 with TRBJ1-1; D ambiguous. V was shortened by 5 bases and J by 11 bases, with 12 bases between the two germline ends. Germline CDR1 reads DFQATT; CDR2 reads SNEGSKA (reference sequence). The CDR3 loop spans 10 amino acids. The CDR3 spells CSAAQILAFF. The CDR3 DNA sequence: TGCAGTGCTGCCCAAATTTTGGCTTTCTTT.

CDR3 sequence: CATSRDVTEAFF. CDR3 DNA: TGTGCCACCAGCAGAGATGTCACTGAAGCTTTCTTT. The rearrangement joins TRBV15 to TRBJ1-1; unclear D gene. V lost 0 bases and J 4 bases, leaving 3 bases between the germline ends. Per germline, CDR1 LNHNV and CDR2 YYDKDF (reference sequence). This CDR3 region has 12 residues.

The genes are TRBV5-6 and TRBJ2-7, with D possibly TRBD1 on 6 matching bases. CDR1 is SGHDT, CDR2 YYEEEE, per germline. V shed 2 bases and J shed 0 bases, with 12 bases lying between them. This CDR3 contains 15 residues. CDR3 nucleotide sequence: TGTGCCAGCAGCTTCCTCGGACAGTCCTCCTACGAGCAGTACTTC. Amino acid sequence: CASSFLGQSSYEQYF.

This chain joins TRBV19 and TRBJ1-1; D is unclear. The CDR3 runs 16 residues. The germline V gene has CDR1 LNHDA and CDR2 SQIVND (reference sequence). Trimming stripped 3 bases from V and 4 bases from J, with 18 bases between. The CDR3 is CASSIGPGNFGTEAFF. The DNA for the CDR3 is TGTGCCAGTAGTATTGGGCCGGGCAATTTTGGCACTGAAGCTTTCTTT.

The V call is TRBV9, the J call TRBJ1-2; 11 nucleotides match TRBD1. Losses at the gene ends were 3 bases for V and 5 bases for J; bases not matched to a gene: 3. The CDR3 has 14 residues. Germline values: CDR1 SGDLS, CDR2 YYNGEE. Written as DNA, the CDR3 is TGTGCCAGCAGCGGGGGACAGGGGGTTTATGGCTACACCTTC. It codes for CASSGGQGVYGYTF. Variable domain in full (rest from reference TRBV9 and TRBJ1-2): DSGVTQTPKHLITATGQRVTLRCSPRSGDLSVYWYQQSLDQGLQFLIQYYNGEERAKGNILERFSAQQFPDLHSELNLSSLELGDSALYFCASSGGQGVYGYTFGSGTRLTVV.

V usage is TRBV19 and J usage is TRBJ2-7; D is perhaps TRBD1 or TRBD2 (5 bases each). The CDR3 contains 15 residues. Between the trimmed V and J ends, which lost 5 bases and 5 bases, there was a span of 19 bases. CDR1 is LNHDA and CDR2 is SQIVND in the germline V gene (reference sequence). This CDR3 is CASSPYLGDVHEQYF. The CDR3 nucleotides are TGTGCCAGTAGTCCATATTTGGGGGACGTCCACGAGCAGTACTTC.

V is TRBV11-3 and J is TRBJ2-1; 7 bases match TRBD2. The CDR3 is made up of 13 amino acids. J lost 4 bases, V lost 6 bases, and 3 bases had no gene match. The germline V gene has CDR1 SGHNT and CDR2 YENEEA. DNA of the CDR3: TGTGCCAGCAGTGCGGGAGTATACAATGAGCAGTTCTTC. Protein sequence: CASSAGVYNEQFF. The variable domain in full, completed from reference TRBV11-3 and TRBJ2-1, reads EAGVVQSPRYKIIEKKQPVAFWCNPISGHNTLYWYLQNLGQGPELLIRYENEEAVDDSQLPKDRFSAERLKGVDSTLKIQPAELGDSAVYLCASSAGVYNEQFFGPGTRLTVL.

The rearrangement uses TRBV7-2 and TRBJ2-7; D uncertain. Germline V lookup: CDR1 SGHTA, CDR2 FQGNSA. Trimming took off 5 bases at V and 4 bases at J, with 9 bases between the two ends. The CDR3 runs to 12 residues. The CDR3 sequence: CASSPNRYEQYF. Here the CDR3 DNA reads TGTGCCAGCAGCCCCAACAGATACGAGCAGTACTTC.

This clone came up a few times. This sequence joins TRBV9 and TRBJ1-1; 8 bases fit TRBD1. CDR3 size: 14 residues. V shed 4 bases and J 5 bases; nucleotides not matched to a gene: 7. Germline assignment: CDR1 SGDLS and CDR2 YYNGEE. The CDR3 protein is CASSKQGGQTEAFF. As DNA, the CDR3 is TGTGCCAGCAGCAAACAGGGGGGGCAGACTGAAGCTTTCTTT.

V gene TRBV10-3 combines with J gene TRBJ2-5, with a tentative D call TRBD1 (6 bases). Germline-derived CDR1 and CDR2 are ENHRY and SYGVKD. The V and J ends lost 2 bases and 6 bases respectively, with 13 bases between them. The CDR3 is 14 amino acids. This CDR3 reads CAISETGTIQTQYF. CDR3 sequence (DNA): TGTGCCATCAGTGAGACCGGGACAATACAGACCCAGTACTTC.

The chain employs TRBV11-2 and TRBJ2-7; 11 bases agree with TRBD1. V gave up 5 bases and J gave up 4 bases; unmatched junction bases: 10. Germline loops: CDR1 SGHAT, CDR2 FQNNGV. This CDR3 spans 16 amino acids. CDR3: CASSPRTGGAGYEQYF. The CDR3 DNA follows: TGTGCCAGCAGCCCAAGGACAGGGGGCGCCGGGTACGAGCAGTACTTC.

The chain uses TRBV7-9 and TRBJ2-5; the match to TRBD2 covers 10 bases. Germline loops: CDR1 SEHNR, CDR2 FQNEAQ (reference sequence). With V trimmed by 6 bases and J by 7 bases, 8 bases remained unmatched. The CDR3 is made up of 14 amino acids. The CDR3 spells CASRPQAGGRTQYF. CDR3 nucleotides: TGTGCCAGCAGACCCCAAGCGGGGGGGCGGACCCAGTACTTC.

CDR3 sequence: CASSLGGQNYNEQFF. The CDR3 DNA follows: TGTGCCAGCAGCTTAGGAGGACAAAACTACAATGAGCAGTTCTTC. The genes are TRBV7-8 and TRBJ2-1; D possibly corresponds to TRBD1 (5 bases). The CDR3 runs 15 residues. V shed 1 base and J shed 3 bases, with 10 bases lying between them. In germline, CDR1 is SGHVS, CDR2 FQNEAQ.

The chain couples TRBV28 to TRBJ2-1; tentative D call: TRBD2 (5 bases). Germline V CDR1 and CDR2: MDHEN, SYDVKM. V lost 8 bases to trimming and J lost 3 bases, with 11 bases between them. The CDR3 has 13 amino acids. The CDR3 nucleotides read TGTGCCAGCGCTGCAGGAGGCTACAATGAGCAGTTCTTC. Protein sequence: CASAAGGYNEQFF.

This chain uses TRBV29-1 with TRBJ1-1; 8 bases are a match to TRBD1. The junction had 8 bases not matched to a gene; V was cut back by 7 bases and J by 4 bases. Per the germline V gene, CDR1 is SQVTM and CDR2 is ANQGSEA. This CDR3 has 13 amino acids. DNA for the CDR3: TGCAGCGCCTTCCGGACAGGGAGCACTGAAGCTTTCTTT. The encoded protein is CSAFRTGSTEAFF.

This clone was detected once. The chain couples TRBV7-2 to TRBJ1-4; TRBD1 might be the D (6 bases). V lost 5 bases to trimming and J lost 5 bases, with 15 bases between them. Germline-derived CDR1 and CDR2 are SGHTA and FQGNSA. This CDR3 contains 15 residues. CDR3 nucleotides: TGTGCCAGCAGCCTTCTCGGACAGCTGAATGAAAAACTGTTTTTT. This sequence encodes CASSLLGQLNEKLFF.

This chain links TRBV28 with TRBJ2-5, with D perhaps matching TRBD2 (6 bases). The germline CDR1 and CDR2 sequences are MDHEN and SYDVKM. V was shortened by 2 bases and J by 2 bases, with 15 bases between the two germline ends. The CDR3 has 16 residues. CDR3 coding DNA: TGTGCCAGCAGTTTAAAGTCCCGACTAGTACAAGAGACCCAGTACTTC. Protein: CASSLKSRLVQETQYF.

The gene calls are TRBV27 and TRBJ1-2, with D possibly being TRBD1 (5 bases). Per the germline V gene, CDR1 is MNHEY and CDR2 is SMNVEV (reference sequence). This CDR3 contains 14 residues. Deletions cut 4 bases from V and 8 bases from J, with 17 bases between. The CDR3 is CASSSLATAMGYTF. Written as DNA, the CDR3 is TGTGCCAGCAGTTCCCTAGCGACAGCCATGGGCTACACCTTC.

The J gene is TRBJ2-7, the V gene TRBV6-5; 8 bases are shared with TRBD1. Germline loops: CDR1 MNHEY, CDR2 SVGAGI. V gave up 7 bases and J gave up 7 bases; unmatched junction bases: 9. The CDR3 has 13 residues. The CDR3 sequence is CASIDRGLREQYF. The CDR3 coding sequence is TGTGCCAGCATCGACAGGGGTTTGCGGGAGCAGTACTTC.

The gene calls are TRBV18 and TRBJ1-1; TRBD1 might be the D (5 bases). This CDR3 contains 14 residues. Germline CDR1 and CDR2: KGHSH and LQKENI. V lost 2 bases and J 5 bases, leaving 12 bases between the germline ends. CDR3 sequence reads: CASSPVRAGTEAFF. The DNA of the CDR3 is TGTGCCAGCTCACCAGTCAGGGCAGGGACTGAAGCTTTCTTT.

The V gene is TRBV28, the J gene TRBJ2-7, with D perhaps matching TRBD1 or TRBD2 (5 bases each). V was clipped by 3 bases and J by 4 bases, with 19 bases between them. The germline V gene has CDR1 MDHEN and CDR2 SYDVKM. The CDR3 is 16 amino acids. In nucleotides, the CDR3 is TGTGCCAGCAGTTTCTTTCAGGGAAGCGGCGATTACGAGCAGTACTTC. The encoded protein is CASSFFQGSGDYEQYF.

The chain uses TRBV5-1 and TRBJ2-2, with D unclear. Germline-derived CDR1 and CDR2 are SGHRS and YFSETQ. V lost 4 bases and J lost 7, with 14 bases in between. The length of the CDR3 is 14 residues. The CDR3: CASSLEAGGGELFF. The DNA for the CDR3 is TGCGCCAGCAGCCTAGAAGCCGGTGGCGGGGAGCTGTTTTTT.

The V gene is TRBV28, the J gene TRBJ2-7; D call uncertain. The CDR3 consists of 16 residues. Trimming took off 1 base at V and 6 bases at J, with 19 bases between the two ends. The V gene's germline CDR1 is MDHEN and CDR2 SYDVKM. CDR3 sequence reads: CASSLSTGPLRGEQYF. DNA of the CDR3: TGTGCCAGCAGTTTATCGACCGGGCCCCTGAGAGGCGAGCAGTACTTC. The variable domain in full, completed from reference TRBV28 and TRBJ2-7, reads DVKVTQSSRYLVKRTGEKVFLECVQDMDHENMFWYRQDPGLGLRLIYFSYDVKMKEKGDIPEGYSVSREKKERFSLILESASTNQTSMYLCASSLSTGPLRGEQYFGPGTRLTVT.